The clone carrying this T cell receptor (beta chain) was counted between two and nine times. The antigen is not known. These data are taken from a study of beta chain features in type 1 diabetes. The study, taken as a whole, reports: The study found moderately but significantly shorter TCRB CDR3s in all four CD4+ subsets of Type 1 diabetes patients.

CDR3 size: 12 residues. CDR1 is GTSNPN and CDR2 is SVGIG in the germline V gene (reference sequence). Trimming took 7 bases from V and 4 from J; bases not matched to a gene: 6. Reverse transcribing all isolated RNA meant expressed TCRB transcripts were sequenced. TCRdb's table, derived via immunoSEQ multiplex PCR, lists solely in-frame clones and lacks some. The sample has 150,000 to 200,000 clones; roughly 59% are singletons. Sequencing was carried out using naive CD4+ T cells from blood. The origin of this receptor is a young man with type 1 diabetes. The gene calls are TRBV30 and TRBJ1-2; 7 bases are a match to TRBD1. CDR3 in amino acids: CASTSGGYGYTF. The CDR3 DNA sequence: TGTGCCTCCACCTCAGGGGGCTATGGCTACACCTTC.